This is a list of T cell receptor beta chains from one sample in a study of OX40 agonist ivuxolimab in advanced cancers. Some clones are missing from TCRdb's copy, which holds only in-frame ones; the method was immunoSEQ multiplex PCR. The sample has 63,000 or so clones; approximately 81% are singletons. This specimen was CD4+ or CD8+ T cells sorted from blood, taken in a trial of the OX40 agonist ivuxolimab. These receptors all come from an adult with an advanced solid tumor such as melanoma, head and neck, liver or kidney cancer. Both conserved end residues are part of each CDR3. A D gene is named only where the DNA matches it firmly. The size entry is marked missing in some rows and otherwise reads once, few, many or a size class.

j_call d_call clone_size v_call cdr3_aa cdr3_nt
TRBJ2-6 TRBD1 . TRBV4-1 CASSQVGDRKTGANVLTF TGCGCCAGCAGCCAAGTAGGGGACAGAAAGACTGGGGCCAACGTCCTGACTTTC
TRBJ2-5 . . TRBV6-5 CASRSPGRQQTQYF TGTGCCAGCAGATCTCCGGGACGCCAACAGACCCAGTACTTC
TRBJ2-7 TRBD2 . TRBV11-3 CASSRGTNYEQYF TGTGCCAGCAGCCGCGGGACTAACTACGAGCAGTACTTC
TRBJ1-1 TRBD1 . TRBV5-1 CASSWGQGRAFF TGCGCCAGCAGTTGGGGACAGGGTCGAGCTTTCTTT
TRBJ2-2 . . TRBV11-2 CASSLASNTGELFF TGTGCCAGCAGCTTAGCCTCTAACACCGGGGAGCTGTTTTTT
TRBJ1-5 . . TRBV18 CASSPGQPNQPQHF TGTGCCAGCTCACCGGGGCAGCCCAATCAGCCCCAGCATTTT
TRBJ1-5 . . TRBV27 CASRRGNSNQPQHF TGTGCCAGCAGGAGGGGGAATAGCAATCAGCCCCAGCATTTT
TRBJ1-5 TRBD1 few TRBV5-1 CASSRGTGDNQPQHF TGCGCCAGCAGCCGGGGGACAGGGGACAATCAGCCCCAGCATTTT
TRBJ1-3 . once TRBV19 CASTLGAGLSGNTIYF TGTGCCAGTACCCTTGGGGCAGGCCTCTCTGGAAACACCATATATTTT
TRBJ2-7 . . TRBV14 CASSQISAPYEQYF TGTGCCAGCAGCCAGATATCCGCCCCCTACGAGCAGTACTTC
TRBJ2-2 . once TRBV5-1 CASSLGGVVGELFF TGCGCCAGCAGCTTGGGAGGGGTCGTCGGGGAGCTGTTTTTT
TRBJ1-3 . . TRBV18 CASSQSGGAGNTIYF TGTGCCAGCTCACAGTCCGGCGGGGCTGGAAACACCATATATTTT
TRBJ2-5 . . TRBV18 CASSPPSQETQYF TGTGCCAGCTCACCCCCCTCCCAAGAGACCCAGTACTTC
TRBJ1-5 . . TRBV5-5 CASSFYEGGSNQPQHF TGTGCCAGCAGCTTTTATGAAGGAGGGAGCAATCAGCCCCAGCATTTT
TRBJ2-3 . . TRBV2 CASSKDNADTQYF TGTGCCAGCAGTAAAGATAATGCGGATACGCAGTATTTT
TRBJ1-4 TRBD1 . TRBV7-2 CASSYGSTGVEKLFF TGTGCCAGCAGCTACGGATCGACAGGGGTCGAAAAACTGTTTTTT
TRBJ2-5 . . TRBV15 CATSRGLEETQYF TGTGCCACCAGCAGGGGGCTAGAAGAGACCCAGTACTTC
TRBJ2-5 TRBD1 . TRBV7-9 CASSDTAGGQYF TGTGCCAGCAGCGATACGGCAGGGGGCCAGTACTTC
TRBJ1-4 TRBD1 . TRBV2 CASSYRGLANEKLFF TGTGCCAGCAGTTACAGGGGGCTGGCTAATGAAAAACTGTTTTTT
TRBJ1-4 . . TRBV4-2 CASSQGDRLTTNEKLFF TGTGCCAGCAGCCAAGGAGACAGGTTGACAACTAATGAAAAACTGTTTTTT
TRBJ1-2 . . TRBV11-2 CASSLEDSYGYTF TGTGCCAGCAGCTTAGAGGACAGCTATGGCTACACCTTC
TRBJ1-3 TRBD1 . TRBV2 CASRRDRNSGNTIYF TGTGCCAGCAGACGGGACAGGAACTCTGGAAACACCATATATTTT
TRBJ1-2 . . TRBV20-1 CSARVSYGYTF TGCAGTGCTAGAGTGAGCTATGGCTACACCTTC
TRBJ2-2 . . TRBV28 CASSPGLRNTGELFF TGTGCCAGCAGTCCAGGGCTAAGGAACACCGGGGAGCTGTTTTTT
TRBJ2-2 TRBD2 . TRBV5-1 CASTVGLARTGELFF TGCGCCAGCACCGTGGGACTAGCGAGAACCGGGGAGCTGTTTTTT
TRBJ1-3 . . TRBV19 CASSEAPGNTIYF TGTGCCAGTAGTGAGGCCCCGGGAAACACCATATATTTT
TRBJ1-2 TRBD1 . TRBV19 CASSIDTGDYGYTF TGTGCCAGTAGTATAGACACAGGGGACTATGGCTACACCTTC
TRBJ1-5 TRBD1 once TRBV18 CASSLGQHSNQPQHF TGTGCCAGCTCACTGGGACAGCATAGCAATCAGCCCCAGCATTTT
TRBJ1-6 TRBD1 . TRBV6-1 CASSEDQGARNSPLHF TGTGCCAGCAGTGAAGATCAGGGGGCGAGGAATTCACCCCTCCACTTT
TRBJ1-1 TRBD1 few TRBV7-9 CASSLVQGNSEAFF TGTGCCAGCAGCTTAGTACAGGGGAACTCTGAAGCTTTCTTT
TRBJ1-1 . once TRBV7-9 CASSLDLAEAFF TGTGCCAGCAGCTTAGATTTGGCTGAAGCTTTCTTT
TRBJ1-1 TRBD1 . TRBV18 CASSPLQAGGEGSTEAFF TGTGCCAGCTCACCCTTGCAGGCAGGGGGCGAAGGTAGCACTGAAGCTTTCTTT
TRBJ1-1 . . TRBV29-1 CSVAPSGGFVNTEAFF TGCAGCGTTGCCCCCTCGGGGGGGTTTGTGAACACTGAAGCTTTCTTT
TRBJ2-2 TRBD2 . TRBV15 CATSRGSGGRTGELFF TGTGCCACCAGCCGCGGCTCGGGGGGGCGAACCGGGGAGCTGTTTTTT
TRBJ2-7 TRBD2 . TRBV5-4 CASSLAGGRGSEQYF TGTGCCAGCAGTCTGGCGGGCGGGAGGGGTTCCGAGCAGTACTTC
TRBJ2-5 TRBD2 . TRBV2 CASTTSGETQYF TGTGCCAGCACGACTAGCGGGGAGACCCAGTACTTC
TRBJ2-7 . . TRBV19 CASSMVQGPPYEQYF TGTGCCAGTAGTATGGTTCAGGGACCGCCCTACGAGCAGTACTTC